Each of the 29 T cell receptor beta chains below was sequenced from the same sample in a study of cytomegalovirus exposure and HLA in healthy donors. In the PCR, 60 Vbeta and 13 Jbeta primers were used. TCRdb keeps only in-frame clones here, not all; method: immunoSEQ multiplex PCR. This sample has 190,000 or so clones, with roughly 83% found just once. Sequenced sample: PBMCs. These TCRs come from a male donor in good health and CMV-seropositive.

This clone turned up a few times. One junction end disagrees with the germline gene, perhaps due to a read error. The chain couples TRBV10-3 to TRBJ2-1; 10 bases are shared with TRBD2. The CDR3 is 12 amino acids. CDR1 is ENHRY and CDR2 is SYGVKD in the germline V gene. The chain's CDR3 is CAISESGRAGIF. Written as DNA, the CDR3 is TGTGCCATCAGTGAGAGCGGGAGGGCCGGAATCTTC.

The rearrangement links TRBV27 to TRBJ2-1; D is perhaps TRBD2 (5 bases). V shed 5 bases and J shed 1 base, with 9 bases lying between them. The CDR3 contains 14 residues. Germline assignment: CDR1 MNHEY and CDR2 SMNVEV (reference sequence). CDR3 amino acids: CASSPLVSYNEQFF. CDR3 nucleotides: TGTGCCAGCAGTCCACTAGTTTCCTACAATGAGCAGTTCTTC.

This clone was seen only a few times. J is TRBJ1-5 and V is TRBV7-9; TRBD1 matches at 7 bases. The CDR3 consists of 19 residues. Losses at the gene ends were 1 base for V and 2 bases for J; bases not matched to a gene: 14. CDR1 is SEHNR, CDR2 FQNEAQ, per germline (reference sequence). The CDR3 DNA is TGTGCCAGCAGCTTAGGTGGGGACAGCACCTTTCGAGGCAATCAGCCCCAGCATTTT. This sequence encodes CASSLGGDSTFRGNQPQHF.

The count of this clone is one. The chain is built from TRBV4-3 and TRBJ1-1; 7 bases fit TRBD1. Germline assignment: CDR1 LGHNA and CDR2 YSLEER. The trim removed 0 bases at V and 5 bases at J, leaving 3 bases unmatched. The CDR3 runs 14 residues. In DNA, the CDR3 is TGCGCCAGCAGCCAAGATAGGGGGCGTACTGAAGCTTTCTTT. Translated, it gives CASSQDRGRTEAFF.

The chain links TRBV7-8 to TRBJ2-1; TRBD2 might be the D (6 bases). CDR3 length: 15 residues. The V gene lost 5 bases and the J gene lost 4 bases, with 15 bases spanning the gap. Germline-derived CDR1 and CDR2 are SGHVS and FQNEAQ. CDR3: CASSPTSGTYNEQFF. In DNA form, the CDR3 reads TGTGCCAGCAGCCCTACTAGTGGGACTTACAATGAGCAGTTCTTC.

The rearrangement links TRBV7-7 to TRBJ2-2, with 7 nucleotides matching TRBD1. The germline V gene has CDR1 SSHAT and CDR2 FNYEAQ (reference sequence). This CDR3 has 13 residues. After removal of 8 bases from V and 7 bases from J, the junction contained 7 bases not matched to a gene. The CDR3 bases are TGTGCCAGCGGACAGGTCAAGGTCGGGGAGCTGTTTTTT. Encoded protein: CASGQVKVGELFF.

The CDR3 protein is CASTTGGGSGGELFF. Here the CDR3 DNA reads TGTGCCAGCACCACCGGTGGCGGGAGTGGCGGGGAGCTGTTTTTT. The chain joins TRBV9 to TRBJ2-2, with TRBD2 identical over 7 bases. Germline values: CDR1 SGDLS, CDR2 YYNGEE. V shed 6 bases, J shed 7 bases, and the junction held 12 bases outside the gene matches. CDR3 length: 15 residues.

The chain couples TRBV4-1 to TRBJ2-5; 8 bases are shared with TRBD1. The better agreement between TRBJ2-7 and the DNA end casts doubt on the J call. The length of the CDR3 is 16 residues. The germline CDR1 and CDR2 sequences are MGHRA and YSYEKL. The CDR3 sequence is CASSQETGQENYEQYF. In DNA form, the CDR3 reads TGCGCCAGCAGCCAAGAAACGGGACAGGAAAACTACGAGCAGTACTTC.

The rearrangement uses TRBV30 and TRBJ2-2; 7 bases line up with TRBD2. The germline V gene has CDR1 GTSNPN and CDR2 SVGIG (reference sequence). This CDR3 comprises 14 residues. V gave up 3 bases and J gave up 2 bases; unmatched junction bases: 3. As DNA, the CDR3 is TGTGCCTGGAGCTCAGCGGGAAACACCGGGGAGCTGTTTTTT. Translating gives CAWSSAGNTGELFF.

The gene calls are TRBV30 and TRBJ1-5; D not certain. The CDR3 consists of 13 residues. The V gene's germline CDR1 is GTSNPN and CDR2 SVGIG (reference sequence). Trimming pared 5 bases from V and 5 bases from J, leaving 13 bases between. CDR3 sequence (DNA): TGTGCCTGGGCCGTTACTGAAGATCAGCCCCAGCATTTT. The encoded protein is CAWAVTEDQPQHF.

V is TRBV2 and J is TRBJ2-4; TRBD2 matches at 8 bases. The CDR3 runs to 14 residues. Per germline, CDR1 SNHLY and CDR2 FYNNEI. J gave up 8 bases and V 7 bases, and 10 bases lay outside the gene matches. The CDR3 nucleotides are TGTGCCAGCAATTTCGGGGGGGCTGAATACATTCAGTACTTC. Translating it yields CASNFGGAEYIQYF.

The V and J genes are TRBV5-1 and TRBJ2-1, with 8 bases matching TRBD1. Germline loops: CDR1 SGHRS, CDR2 YFSETQ. Trimming at V came to 4 bases and at J to 5 bases, leaving 5 bases not matched to a gene. The CDR3 has 14 residues. Here the CDR3 reads CASSSLGQDNEQFF. For the CDR3, the DNA is TGCGCCAGCAGCAGCTTGGGACAGGACAATGAGCAGTTCTTC.

The chain employs TRBV19 and TRBJ2-7; D unclear. The V end lost 7 bases, the J end lost 0 bases, and 7 bases lay between the germline ends. CDR1 is LNHDA and CDR2 is SQIVND in the germline V gene (reference sequence). The CDR3 has 12 residues. The CDR3 DNA reads TGTGCCAGTACGGAGAGCTCCTACGAGCAGTACTTC. This sequence encodes CASTESSYEQYF.

This clone appeared a few times. This chain connects TRBV30 to TRBJ1-1, with 7 nucleotides matching TRBD1. V shed 0 bases, J shed 11 bases, and the junction held 12 bases outside the gene matches. The CDR3 is made up of 14 amino acids. Germline CDR1 and CDR2: GTSNPN and SVGIG (reference sequence). In nucleotides, the CDR3 is TGTGCCTGGAGTGTCGGGCAGAGGGGGCACAGCGCTTTCTTT. It yields the protein CAWSVGQRGHSAFF.

This clone was seen a handful of times. Written as DNA, the CDR3 is TGTGCCAGCTCACCTTTAGCCAGGGATATTGAAGCTTTCTTT. It specifies CASSPLARDIEAFF. The chain is built from TRBV18 and TRBJ1-1, with D perhaps TRBD1 (5 bases). Germline V gene sequence: CDR1 KGHSH, CDR2 LQKENI. The CDR3 spans 14 residues. V was cut by 3 bases and J by 7 bases, with 15 bases left in between.

The genes are TRBV11-1 and TRBJ2-7, with 11 positions matching TRBD2. The junction had 9 bases not matched to a gene; V was cut back by 5 bases and J by 0 bases. The CDR3 has 17 residues. Germline lookup yields CDR1 SGHAT and CDR2 FQDESV (reference sequence). DNA for the CDR3: TGTGCCAGCAGCCAAGGGACTAGCGGTCAAATCTCCTACGAGCAGTACTTC. It encodes CASSQGTSGQISYEQYF. The whole variable domain, remainder taken from reference TRBV11-1 and TRBJ2-7, is EAEVAQSPRYKITEKSQAVAFWCDPISGHATLYWYRQILGQGPELLVQFQDESVVDDSQLPKDRFSAERLKGVDSTLKIQPAELGDSAMYLCASSQGTSGQISYEQYFGPGTRLTVT.

The chain couples TRBV7-6 to TRBJ2-7; tentative D call: TRBD2 (5 bases). CDR3 length: 15 amino acids. Trimming cost V 4 bases and J 2 bases, with 15 bases left between them. The V gene's germline CDR1 is SGHVS and CDR2 FNYEAQ. CDR3 amino acids: CASSSGSASTYEQYF. DNA for the CDR3: TGTGCCAGCAGCTCAGGTTCGGCTAGCACCTACGAGCAGTACTTC.

This clone was detected only a few times. J is TRBJ2-5 and V is TRBV9, with D perhaps matching TRBD2 (6 bases). Between the trimmed V and J ends, which lost 4 bases and 2 bases, there was a span of 15 bases. This CDR3 region has 15 residues. CDR1 SGDLS and CDR2 YYNGEE come from the germline V gene. As DNA, the CDR3 is TGTGCCAGCAGCTCATCGGGGGTGATACAAGAGACCCAGTACTTC. Encoded protein: CASSSSGVIQETQYF.

The CDR3 is CASSGGQTSYGYTF. Here the CDR3 DNA reads TGTGCCAGTAGTGGGGGACAGACGTCCTATGGCTACACCTTC. The V gene is TRBV19, the J gene TRBJ1-2, with TRBD1 matching over 7 bases. The CDR3 runs 14 residues. Germline CDR1 reads LNHDA; CDR2 reads SQIVND (reference sequence). V was pared by 5 bases and J by 4 bases, with 7 bases of the junction left unmatched.

The chain links TRBV25-1 to TRBJ2-7, with 10 bases aligning to TRBD1. V was clipped by 4 bases and J by 3 bases; unmatched bases: 3. The V gene's germline CDR1 is MGHDK and CDR2 SYGVNS. The CDR3 extends over 14 amino acids. CDR3 region: CASSAGQGGYEQYF. In DNA, the CDR3 is TGTGCCAGCAGTGCAGGACAGGGGGGCTACGAGCAGTACTTC.

The chain couples TRBV6-5 to TRBJ2-4; the D gene is possibly TRBD2 (6 bases). The CDR3 consists of 14 residues. Germline V gives CDR1 MNHEY, CDR2 SVGAGI. With 6 bases removed from V and 6 bases from J, the gap between germline ends came to 15 bases. CDR3 coding DNA: TGTGCCAGCAGAGACGGTACTAGCTCAAACATTCAGTACTTC. The encoded protein is CASRDGTSSNIQYF.

Turning to this clone: At one of its ends the junction is not consistent with the germline gene, which may arise from a read error. The CDR3 coding sequence is TGTGCCAGCAGCCAAGACGTAGGACACTCATTATACGGGCAGTACTTC. It translates to CASSQDVGHSLYGQYF. This rearrangement joins TRBV14 to TRBJ2-7, with D perhaps matching TRBD1 (5 bases). This CDR3 is 16 amino acids long. Germline-derived CDR1 and CDR2 are SGHDN and FVKESK.

This clone was seen more than once but under ten times. Other DNA variants within this sample encode the same CDR3. CDR3 residues: CASSLVAGGSTDTQYF. DNA of the CDR3: TGTGCCAGCAGCTTAGTTGCGGGGGGGAGCACAGATACGCAGTATTTT. The J gene is TRBJ2-3, the V gene TRBV7-2; 9 bases match TRBD2. This CDR3 is built from 16 residues. Germline trimming cut 1 base from V and 0 bases from J; bases unmatched to any gene: 2. The germline V gene has CDR1 SGHTA and CDR2 FQGNSA.

The chain couples TRBV7-2 to TRBJ1-3; 7 positions match TRBD1. V dropped 5 bases and J dropped 0; count of bases not matched to a gene: 7. Germline V gene lookup returns CDR1 SGHTA and CDR2 FQGNSA. The CDR3 contains 16 residues. The CDR3 loop is CASSPQGTASGNTIYF. The CDR3 bases are TGTGCCAGCAGCCCCCAAGGGACAGCCTCTGGAAACACCATATATTTT.

The V gene is TRBV7-3, the J gene TRBJ2-3, with D unclear. Trimming took off 2 bases at V and 0 bases at J, with 6 bases between the two ends. Germline V lookup: CDR1 SGHTA, CDR2 FQGTGA. CDR3 size: 14 residues. CDR3 coding DNA: TGTGCCAGCAGCTTATCGTCTAGCACAGATACGCAGTATTTT. This gives the protein CASSLSSSTDTQYF.

The rearrangement links TRBV7-2 to TRBJ2-4; 7 bases match TRBD2. The CDR3 has 14 residues. CDR1 and CDR2 from the germline V gene are SGHTA and FQGNSA. Trimming at V came to 5 bases and at J to 5 bases, leaving 6 bases not matched to a gene. As DNA, the CDR3 is TGTGCCAGCAGCACCAGCGGGACGGAAAACATTCAGTACTTC. This codes for CASSTSGTENIQYF.

This clone showed up just a few times. The chain has TRBV6-6 and TRBJ2-1, with 13 nucleotides matching TRBD2. The CDR3 is 12 residues long. The germline V gene encodes CDR1 MNHNY and CDR2 SVGAGI (reference sequence). V trimming: 11 bases; J trimming: 15 bases; junction bases outside the gene matches: 10. Written as DNA, the CDR3 is TGTGCCGTTTCCGGGACTAGCGGGACTAGGTTCTTC. Translating gives CAVSGTSGTRFF.

The chain recombines TRBV21-1 with TRBJ2-7; the table's TRBD2 call for D was not verified on the DNA. TRBV21-1 corresponds to a pseudogene. The CDR3 has 13 amino acids. CDR3 in amino acids: CASSATCNYEQYF. DNA of the CDR3: TGTGCCAGCAGCGCGACTTGCAACTACGAGCAGTACTTC.

This chain links TRBV15 with TRBJ2-5, with 10 positions matching TRBD2. Trimming cost V 2 bases and J 5 bases; bases outside gene matches: 5. The length of the CDR3 is 15 residues. CDR1 and CDR2 (germline): LNHNV, YYDKDF (reference sequence). The CDR3 spells CATSRFSGGVETQYF. The CDR3 DNA sequence: TGTGCCACCAGCAGATTCAGCGGGGGGGTTGAGACCCAGTACTTC.